This passage covers 24 T cell receptor beta chains from one sample sequenced in a study of CD8 T cells in Susac syndrome. An input of roughly 0.5 to 1 ug of RNA was subjected to reverse transcription using random hexamers. TCRdb re-called the immunoSEQ multiplex PCR reads through MiXCR, storing one row per CDR3 protein. This table holds over 120,000 distinct CDR3 sequences, approximately 94% found once. The sequenced material came from CD4+ T cells from PBMCs. The receptors stem from a human donor in good health.

The chain combines TRBV20-1 with TRBJ1-1, with 9 bases lining up with TRBD1. Germline-derived CDR1 and CDR2 are DFQATT and SNEGSKA (reference sequence). The J segment lost 0 bases and the V segment lost 4 bases, leaving 6 bases of the junction unmatched. The CDR3 length is 15 residues. CDR3 in DNA: TGCAGTGCTAAGCGACAGGGGGAGTTGAACACTGAAGCTTTCTTT. Translation gives CSAKRQGELNTEAFF.

This rearrangement joins TRBV9 to TRBJ2-5; D is uncertain. Germline CDR1 SGDLS, CDR2 YYNGEE. CDR3 length equals 13 residues. The V and J ends lost 4 bases and 4 bases respectively, with 11 bases between them. In DNA form, the CDR3 reads TGTGCCAGCAGCCGGTCCCTTGCAGAGACCCAGTACTTC. Translated: CASSRSLAETQYF.

This chain uses TRBV18 with TRBJ1-1; 10 nucleotides line up with TRBD1. Germline CDR1 and CDR2: KGHSH and LQKENI. The CDR3 is 17 residues long. V shed 1 base and J 1 base; nucleotides not matched to a gene: 6. In nucleotides, the CDR3 is TGTGCCAGCTCACCACGTCCCGGGACAGGGGAGAACACTGAAGCTTTCTTT. The encoded protein is CASSPRPGTGENTEAFF.

The chain employs TRBV30 and TRBJ2-3; D remains unclear. V lost 0 bases to trimming and J lost 6 bases, with 10 bases between them. The length of the CDR3 is 13 residues. Germline V gives CDR1 GTSNPN, CDR2 SVGIG (reference sequence). CDR3 coding DNA: TGTGCCTGGAGTGTAGTACGGTCGGATACGCAGTATTTT. It codes for CAWSVVRSDTQYF. Variable domain in full (rest from reference TRBV30 and TRBJ2-3): SQTIHQWPATLVQPVGSPLSLECTVEGTSNPNLYWYRQAAGRGLQLLFYSVGIGQISSEVPQNLSASRPQDRQFILSSKKLLLSDSGFYLCAWSVVRSDTQYFGPGTRLTVL.

This clonotype came up once. The chain combines TRBV7-9 with TRBJ2-3; D is unclear. The CDR3 is 11 amino acids. The germline V and J ends were trimmed by 1 base and 5 bases, with 1 base remaining between them. CDR1 is SEHNR and CDR2 is FQNEAQ in the germline V gene (reference sequence). CDR3 sequence: CASSLVDTQYF. DNA for the CDR3: TGTGCCAGCAGCTTAGTAGATACGCAGTATTTT.

CDR3 sequence reads: CSASEFGGNTEAFF. Here the CDR3 DNA reads TGCAGTGCTAGCGAATTTGGAGGGAACACTGAAGCTTTCTTT. The V and J genes are TRBV20-1 and TRBJ1-1; D is undetermined. The germline V and J ends were trimmed by 3 bases and 1 base, with 12 bases remaining between them. Germline CDR1 is DFQATT and CDR2 is SNEGSKA (reference sequence). This CDR3 has 14 residues.

The chain joins TRBV5-6 to TRBJ2-3; 8 bases are shared with TRBD1. The CDR3 runs 12 residues. Germline CDR1 and CDR2: SGHDT and YYEEEE. Trimming removed 4 bases from V and 8 bases from J; junction bases left unmatched: 3. This chain's CDR3 is CASSGGQGTQYF. DNA of the CDR3: TGTGCCAGCAGCGGCGGACAGGGTACGCAGTATTTT.

This clonotype was observed a single time. This chain uses TRBV9 with TRBJ2-2; D is possibly TRBD1 or TRBD2 (5 bases each). CDR3 length: 14 amino acids. CDR1 is SGDLS, CDR2 YYNGEE, per germline. V was trimmed by 4 bases and J by 3 bases, leaving 10 bases between them. DNA for the CDR3: TGTGCCAGCAGCTCACTAGGGGACACCGGGGAGCTGTTTTTT. Protein: CASSSLGDTGELFF. The full variable domain, with the rest looked up from reference TRBV9 and TRBJ2-2, is DSGVTQTPKHLITATGQRVTLRCSPRSGDLSVYWYQQSLDQGLQFLIQYYNGEERAKGNILERFSAQQFPDLHSELNLSSLELGDSALYFCASSSLGDTGELFFGEGSRLTVL.

This chain joins TRBV12-3 or TRBV12-4 and TRBJ1-5, with D perhaps matching TRBD1 (5 bases). CDR3 length equals 13 residues. V lost 1 base to trimming and J lost 7 bases, with 8 bases between them. CDR3 in amino acids: CASSLGGEQPQHF. CDR3 bases: TGTGCCAGCAGTTTAGGGGGGGAGCAGCCCCAGCATTTT.

The chain has TRBV5-6 and TRBJ1-5; possibly TRBD1 for D (5 bases). Germline loops: CDR1 SGHDT, CDR2 YYEEEE. This CDR3 has 16 amino acids. V lost 4 bases, J lost 0 bases, and 14 bases lay in between. The CDR3 DNA reads TGTGCCAGCAGCGCCCTTGGGGGGAATAGCAATCAGCCCCAGCATTTT. Its protein product is CASSALGGNSNQPQHF.

The chain links TRBV20-1 to TRBJ1-1; a weak D match, TRBD1 (5 bases). V was trimmed by 6 bases and J by 0 bases, leaving 17 bases between them. The germline gives CDR1 DFQATT, CDR2 SNEGSKA (reference sequence). The CDR3 extends over 15 amino acids. CDR3 amino acids: CSASPSAGMNTEAFF. The DNA for the CDR3 is TGCAGTGCGTCGCCGAGCGCAGGGATGAACACTGAAGCTTTCTTT.

V usage is TRBV29-1 and J usage is TRBJ2-2; no definite D call. Between the trimmed V and J ends, which lost 4 bases and 4 bases, there was a span of 13 bases. The CDR3 is 14 amino acids. Germline V lookup: CDR1 SQVTM, CDR2 ANQGSEA. CDR3 sequence: CSVVLVSTTGELFF. The CDR3 DNA follows: TGCAGCGTTGTCCTAGTGTCGACCACCGGGGAGCTGTTTTTT.

V gene TRBV20-1 combines with J gene TRBJ2-5, with D possibly matching TRBD2 (6 bases). V lost 3 bases and J lost 1, with 18 bases in between. CDR1 DFQATT and CDR2 SNEGSKA come from the germline V gene (reference sequence). The CDR3 length is 16 residues. The CDR3 nucleotides are TGCAGTGCTAGCGGGAGTTTTGGGCTAGGCCAAGAGACCCAGTACTTC. Translated, it gives CSASGSFGLGQETQYF.

This rearrangement joins TRBV12-3 or TRBV12-4 to TRBJ2-1; 12 bases align to TRBD2. The CDR3 consists of 16 residues. Trimming took 5 bases from V and 5 from J; bases not matched to a gene: 7. For the CDR3, the DNA is TGTGCCAGCAGTAGACTAGCGGGAGATAGAGACAATGAGCAGTTCTTC. Protein product: CASSRLAGDRDNEQFF.

This clonotype showed up just once. V gene TRBV9 combines with J gene TRBJ2-5; the match to TRBD2 covers 10 bases. With 4 bases clipped from V and 0 bases from J, the junction kept 6 bases outside the gene matches. The CDR3 covers 16 residues. Germline V gene lookup returns CDR1 SGDLS and CDR2 YYNGEE. CDR3 sequence reads: CASSPGLAVDQETQYF. CDR3 DNA sequence: TGTGCCAGCAGCCCCGGACTAGCGGTTGACCAAGAGACCCAGTACTTC.

The rearrangement links TRBV18 to TRBJ1-1; D call uncertain. Germline CDR1 and CDR2: KGHSH and LQKENI. Trimming took 2 bases from V and 0 from J, leaving 10 bases between them. The CDR3 contains 15 residues. In DNA, the CDR3 is TGTGCCAGCTCACCATGGACCGACCTGAACACTGAAGCTTTCTTT. Its protein product is CASSPWTDLNTEAFF.

This rearrangement joins TRBV29-1 to TRBJ2-3; D ambiguous. Germline loops: CDR1 SQVTM, CDR2 ANQGSEA. The CDR3 is 14 amino acids. V lost 5 bases and J lost 2, with 14 bases in between. CDR3 nucleotide sequence: TGCAGCGTTTCCCGAATACAGTCCACAGATACGCAGTATTTT. Protein sequence: CSVSRIQSTDTQYF.

V is TRBV18 and J is TRBJ1-2, with D possibly being TRBD1 (5 bases). In germline, CDR1 is KGHSH, CDR2 LQKENI. This CDR3 is 13 amino acids long. V was cut by 2 bases and J by 5 bases, with 9 bases left in between. The CDR3 nucleotides are TGTGCCAGCTCACCAGGGGAGGGGTATGGCTACACCTTC. Its translation: CASSPGEGYGYTF.

The chain employs TRBV15 and TRBJ1-4, with D perhaps matching TRBD1 (5 bases). The CDR3 has 13 amino acids. The germline V gene encodes CDR1 LNHNV and CDR2 YYDKDF (reference sequence). Trimming removed 8 bases from V and 5 bases from J, with 12 bases in between. The CDR3 DNA follows: TGTGCCACCGCCGGGACGGGGAATGAAAAACTGTTTTTT. It encodes CATAGTGNEKLFF.

The chain combines TRBV24-1 with TRBJ2-1; a possible D gene is TRBD2 (6 bases). The CDR3 contains 15 residues. Looked up from germline, CDR1 is KGHDR and CDR2 is SFDVKD. V lost 4 bases and J 0 bases, leaving 9 bases between the germline ends. CDR3 protein: CATSEGGSSYNEQFF. In nucleotides, the CDR3 is TGTGCCACCAGTGAGGGGGGATCCTCCTACAATGAGCAGTTCTTC.

This rearrangement joins TRBV27 to TRBJ2-7; 7 nucleotides agree with TRBD1. Germline-derived CDR1 and CDR2 are MNHEY and SMNVEV (reference sequence). V was clipped by 7 bases and J by 3 bases; unmatched bases: 6. The CDR3 is made up of 13 amino acids. The CDR3 loop is CASIQAGGYEQYF. The CDR3 coding sequence is TGTGCCAGCATCCAAGCAGGGGGCTACGAGCAGTACTTC.

The gene calls are TRBV11-2 and TRBJ1-1; D is unresolved. V lost 8 bases and J 1 base, leaving 14 bases between the germline ends. The CDR3 is made up of 14 amino acids. Germline V gene lookup returns CDR1 SGHAT and CDR2 FQNNGV. The CDR3 protein is CASQPNPGNTEAFF. CDR3 bases: TGTGCCAGCCAACCGAACCCGGGGAACACTGAAGCTTTCTTT.

The rearrangement joins TRBV6-2 or TRBV6-3 to TRBJ2-7; tentative D call: TRBD1 (5 bases). Looked up from germline, CDR1 is MNHEY and CDR2 is SVGEGT. This CDR3 region has 15 residues. Trimming stripped 4 bases from V and 5 bases from J, with 18 bases between. The CDR3, as DNA: TGTGCCAGCAGTTTCGACAGCCCGAAACGCAACGAGCAGTACTTC. Encoded protein: CASSFDSPKRNEQYF.

The chain combines TRBV12-3 or TRBV12-4 with TRBJ2-1, with D possibly being TRBD2 (5 bases). V lost 3 bases, J lost 5 bases, and 8 bases lay in between. CDR3 length: 13 amino acids. The CDR3 DNA reads as TGTGCCAGCAGTTTCGTGCGGGACAATGAGCAGTTCTTC. Translating it yields CASSFVRDNEQFF.